These T cell receptor beta chains were read from a single sample in a study of OX40 agonist ivuxolimab in advanced cancers. The protocol was immunoSEQ multiplex PCR, while the TCRdb copy is restricted to in-frame clones and leaves out a portion. The profile shows around 68,000 clones, more than 70% of them singletons. The specimen comprised CD4+ or CD8+ T cells sorted from blood, sampled in a trial of the OX40 agonist ivuxolimab. Every receptor here comes from an adult with an advanced solid tumor such as melanoma, head and neck, liver or kidney cancer. Each CDR3 is given with its conserved first and last residue. The order of the fields is clone size, J gene, D gene, V gene, CDR3 DNA, CDR3 protein. The D gene is left open where the match is weak. Where a row states a size, it is once, few, many or the class of an expanded clone; other rows omit it.

>.|TRBJ2-3|.|TRBV5-1
TGCGCCAGCAGCTCTGGGGCCCTCCTGGGTGGCGATACGCAGTATTTT
CASSSGALLGGDTQYF
>.|TRBJ2-7|.|TRBV11-3
TGTGCCAGCAGCCTAACGGGACACTCCTACGAGCAGTACTTC
CASSLTGHSYEQYF
>once|TRBJ1-3|.|TRBV9
TGTGCCAGCAGCGTAGAAGGGGACGGAAACACCATATATTTT
CASSVEGDGNTIYF
>.|TRBJ2-7|.|TRBV7-9
TGTGCCAGCAGCGGGGGGACAGTTAGCTCCTACGAGCAGTACTTC
CASSGGTVSSYEQYF
>.|TRBJ2-1|.|TRBV29-1
TGCAGCGTGAGTCTGAACAATGAGCAGTTCTTC
CSVSLNNEQFF
>.|TRBJ2-3|.|TRBV18
TGTGCCAGCTCACCACCGAATTACGGGGTAACAGATACGCAGTATTTT
CASSPPNYGVTDTQYF
>.|TRBJ2-1|TRBD1|TRBV9
TGTGCCAGCAGTCAGACAGGGGGCCGGAATGAGCAGTTCTTC
CASSQTGGRNEQFF
>.|TRBJ1-1|.|TRBV7-2
TGTGCCAGCAGCTTCGTACCCCGCGGGAGCGTGATGAACACTGAAGCTTTCTTT
CASSFVPRGSVMNTEAFF
>.|TRBJ1-1|.|TRBV20-1
TGCAGTTCCCAAGCTCTCGAAGCTTTCTTT
CSSQALEAFF
>.|TRBJ1-2|TRBD1|TRBV7-8
TGTGCCAGCAGCTTATGGGACAGGGGTCTCGGCTACACCTTC
CASSLWDRGLGYTF
>.|TRBJ2-2|.|TRBV18
TGTGCCAGCTCACCACCGTGGAGTTCGGTGAACACCGGGGAGCTGTTTTTT
CASSPPWSSVNTGELFF
>.|TRBJ2-1|TRBD1|TRBV10-1
TGCGCCAGCAGTGAGTCCCGACAGGGTAAATACAATGAGCAGTTCTTC
CASSESRQGKYNEQFF
>.|TRBJ2-2|.|TRBV2
TGTGCCAGCAGCGTGCGGGGCACCGGGGAGCTGTTTTTT
CASSVRGTGELFF
>once|TRBJ1-1|.|TRBV2
TGTGCCAGCAGTGAAAGTTTAGGGGGGACCTCTGGAGCTTTCTTT
CASSESLGGTSGAFF
>.|TRBJ2-5|.|TRBV6-1
TGTGCCAGCAGTCCTCTGGGGGGTGGGGAGACCCAGTACTTC
CASSPLGGGETQYF
>few|TRBJ2-5|TRBD2|TRBV9
TGTGCCAGCAGCGTAGGAATAGCGGGGGAGACCCAGTACTTC
CASSVGIAGETQYF
>.|TRBJ1-5|.|TRBV5-6
TGTGCCAGCAGCTTGACCCCTAATCAGCCCCAGCATTTT
CASSLTPNQPQHF
>.|TRBJ2-3|TRBD2|TRBV6-5
TGTGCCAGCATTTCCCGGCTAGCGGGGACGGATACGCAGTATTTT
CASISRLAGTDTQYF
>few|TRBJ2-5|TRBD1|TRBV10-3
TGTGCCATCAGTCGTACCGGGACAGTGGAGACCCAGTACTTC
CAISRTGTVETQYF
>.|TRBJ1-1|.|TRBV7-6
TGTGCCAGCAGCTCAATACAGGGTGGTAGGTCTTCGTCTGAAGCTTTCTTT
CASSSIQGGRSSSEAFF
>.|TRBJ1-4|.|TRBV5-4
TGTGCCAGCAGCAGAGGTTACTCTAATGAAAAACTGTTTTTT
CASSRGYSNEKLFF
>.|TRBJ2-1|.|TRBV20-1
TGCAGCGCCCTGACTAGGAATGAGCAGTTCTTC
CSALTRNEQFF
>few|TRBJ2-6|.|TRBV7-2
TGTGCCAGCAGCTTAGTCCGGGGAGCCCTCTGGCGAGGGGCCAACGTCCTGACTTTC
CASSLVRGALWRGANVLTF
>.|TRBJ1-2|.|TRBV27
TGTGCCAGCAGGGGGCAATTTGATGGCTACACCTTC
CASRGQFDGYTF
>.|TRBJ2-5|TRBD2|TRBV7-8
TGTGCCAGCAGCTTAGCGACTGGGACTAGCGGGGGGAGGACCCAGTACTTC
CASSLATGTSGGRTQYF
>few|TRBJ2-5|.|TRBV5-1
TGCGCCAGCAGCCCGAGACACGTTCAAGAGACCCAGTACTTC
CASSPRHVQETQYF
>.|TRBJ2-5|.|TRBV19
TGTGCCAGTAGTGCTAGGGGGCGGGAGCAGTACTTC
CASSARGREQYF
>once|TRBJ2-1|.|TRBV5-4
TGTGCCAGCAGCCAGCCCCTGGTCGAGCAGTTCTTC
CASSQPLVEQFF
>.|TRBJ1-4|.|TRBV6-6
TGTGCCAGCCTCGGGCGGGGGGTGAGTGAAAAACTGTTTTTT
CASLGRGVSEKLFF
>.|TRBJ2-3|TRBD2|TRBV10-3
TGTGCCACCCGAAGGGCGGGGGAGGAGACGCAGTATTTT
CATRRAGEETQYF
>few|TRBJ2-7|.|TRBV5-5
TGTGCCAGCAGCTTGGGAGTTATTTTCCAATCCTACGAGCAGTACTTC
CASSLGVIFQSYEQYF
>.|TRBJ1-1|.|TRBV11-2
TGTGCCAGCAGCTTCAACATGCTGAACACTGAAGCTTTCTTT
CASSFNMLNTEAFF
>.|TRBJ2-2|.|TRBV11-3
TGTGCCAGCAGCCCGGGGCGGGGGCAATACACCGAGGAGCTGTTTTTT
CASSPGRGQYTEELFF
>.|TRBJ1-6|.|TRBV10-3
TGTGCCATCAGTGAGTGGGTGGGGAATTCACCCCTCCACTTT
CAISEWVGNSPLHF
>.|TRBJ2-3|.|TRBV5-6
TGTGCCAGCAGCTTCACAGGGAGCACAGATACGCAGTATTTT
CASSFTGSTDTQYF
>.|TRBJ2-5|TRBD1|TRBV6-6
TGTGCCAGCGAGACAGGGGGGGAGACCCAGTACTTC
CASETGGETQYF
>.|TRBJ2-7|TRBD1|TRBV19
TGTGCCAGTAGTTTTTCCCTGGGACAGACATACGAGCAGTACTTC
CASSFSLGQTYEQYF
>few|TRBJ1-6|.|TRBV14
TGTGCCAGCAGCCGCCAAGGGGACATCCTCGGGTCACCCCTCCACTTT
CASSRQGDILGSPLHF
>.|TRBJ1-2|.|TRBV10-3
TGTGCCATCATGGACCAGGGGCTACCCGGTGGCTACACCTTC
CAIMDQGLPGGYTF
>.|TRBJ1-2|.|TRBV4-2
TGTGCCAGCAGCCAAGACCAGTGGCGTGGCTACACCTTC
CASSQDQWRGYTF
>once|TRBJ1-4|.|TRBV6-5
TGTGCCAGCAGGGGGGCTGGAACTGGAAATGAAAAACTGTTTTTT
CASRGAGTGNEKLFF
>.|TRBJ1-5|.|TRBV15
TGTGCCGCGGGGGGACAACTCAATCAGCCCCAGCATTTT
CAAGGQLNQPQHF
>.|TRBJ2-7|.|TRBV13
TGTGCCAGCAGTCATTTACTGCCGTACTTC
CASSHLLPYF
>.|TRBJ1-2|TRBD1|TRBV19
TGTGCCAGTAGTATCTGGACAGGGGGAGGCTATGGCTACACCTTC
CASSIWTGGGYGYTF
>few|TRBJ1-2|TRBD1|TRBV5-1
TGCGCCAGCAGCTTGGGGGACAGTTATAACTATGGCTACACCTTC
CASSLGDSYNYGYTF
>.|TRBJ1-2|.|TRBV7-9
TGTGCCAGCAGCTTAAGTAACAGTTTCTATGGCTACACCTTC
CASSLSNSFYGYTF
>.|TRBJ1-2|.|TRBV6-5
TGTGCCAGCAGTTCCCTAACGTCCTATGGCTACACCTTC
CASSSLTSYGYTF
>.|TRBJ1-3|.|TRBV5-1
TGCGCCAGCAGCCCAACAGGGACCTCTGGAAACACCATATATTTT
CASSPTGTSGNTIYF
>.|TRBJ2-7|.|TRBV18
TGTGCCAGCTCATCAAATCAGGCCTACGAGCAGTACTTC
CASSSNQAYEQYF
>.|TRBJ1-5|.|TRBV7-2
TGTGCCAGCAGCCCCCTGAGTGGTGGGGGCAATCAGCCCCAGCATTTT
CASSPLSGGGNQPQHF
>once|TRBJ2-7|TRBD1|TRBV6-4
TGTGCCAGCAGTCCCGGGACAGGGAAAAAGCAGTACTTC
CASSPGTGKKQYF
>.|TRBJ1-3|.|TRBV5-5
TGTGCCAGCAGCCCCGTCCCGGGAATCTCTGGAAACACCATATATTTT
CASSPVPGISGNTIYF
>.|TRBJ1-2|.|TRBV7-2
TGTGCCAGCAGCATTGAGCTTTATGGCTACACCTTC
CASSIELYGYTF
>few|TRBJ2-7|.|TRBV6-6
TGTGCCACCACCTCCCAGACAGCCTCCTACGAGCAGTACTTC
CATTSQTASYEQYF
>.|TRBJ2-1|TRBD1|TRBV7-9
TGTGCCAGCAGCTTAGGGGGACAGAGCTCCTACAATGAGCAGTTCTTC
CASSLGGQSSYNEQFF
>.|TRBJ2-7|.|TRBV4-3
TGCGCCAGCAGCCAAGAGCGGTGGGGGGAGCAGTACTTC
CASSQERWGEQYF